This entry describes one TCR beta chain. The germline V gene has CDR1 KGHSH and CDR2 LQKENI. This CDR3 comprises 17 residues. Unmatched junction bases numbered 7, after V lost 1 base and J lost 3 bases. This record comes from a study of cytomegalovirus exposure and HLA in healthy donors. Primers: 60 Vbeta forward and 13 Jbeta reverse. The method was immunoSEQ multiplex PCR; TCRdb's version includes in-frame clones alone and lacks a portion of them. This sample has 150,000 to 200,000 clones, with approximately 82% found just once. Sequencing input: PBMCs. This chain uses TRBV18 with TRBJ2-2, with TRBD1 matching over 8 bases. This TCR came from a woman aged 18-29 years in good health and CMV-seropositive. CDR3 bases: TGTGCCAGCTCACCACTCATCCCACAGGGGGACACCGGGGAGCTGTTTTTT. Amino acid sequence: CASSPLIPQGDTGELFF.